This TCR beta chain was sequenced during a study of Tregs in tolerant kidney transplant recipients. Study-wide results and caveats: Few patients were studied, so findings need validation in larger groups. This study did not directly address biological reproducibility. Tregs expanded with activated donor B cells seemed most donor-specific.

The CDR3 sequence is 14 residues long. V lost 4 bases, J lost 5 bases, and 11 bases lay in between. Looked up from germline, CDR1 is KGHSH and CDR2 is LQKENI. Comments on this clone: Its antigen is not identified.

CD4+CD25+CD127- Tregs, CD4+CD25- non-Tregs, CD4 and CD8 cells were sorted. TCRdb's copy holds only in-frame clones and misses some; the assay was immunoSEQ multiplex PCR. The table has over 50,000 clones, around 83% seen once. V usage is TRBV18 and J usage is TRBJ2-2; D is unclear. The sequenced material came from CD4+ T cells from blood. The TCR originated in a human donor in good health. CDR3 in DNA: TGTGCCAGCTCACTGTCGCTACTAACCGGGGAGCTGTTTTTT. It codes for CASSLSLLTGELFF.